This TCR beta chain originates from a study of cytomegalovirus exposure and HLA in healthy donors. The CDR3 is 12 residues long. Trimming took 7 bases from V and 7 from J, leaving 16 bases between them. From germline, CDR1 is SQVTM and CDR2 ANQGSEA. With 60 Vbeta and 13 Jbeta primers, the PCR was carried out. Clones were read by immunoSEQ multiplex PCR, and TCRdb kept only the in-frame ones, dropping some. The table has 180,000 or so clones, 70% to 90% seen once. The chain uses TRBV29-1 and TRBJ1-2, with D tentatively TRBD1 (5 bases). Sequenced: PBMCs. The receptor comes from a man between 18 and 29 years old in good health and CMV-seropositive. CDR3 protein: CSATGTGRGYTF. In DNA, the CDR3 is TGCAGCGCCACTGGAACAGGACGTGGCTACACCTTC. The full variable domain, rest sourced from reference TRBV29-1 and TRBJ1-2, is SAVISQKPSRDICQRGTSLTIQCQVDSQVTMMFWYRQQPGQSLTLIATANQGSEATYESGFVIDKFPISRPNLTFSTLTVSNMSPEDSSIYLCSATGTGRGYTFGSGTRLTVV.